This T cell receptor (beta chain) was retrieved from a study of cytomegalovirus exposure and HLA in healthy donors. At collection, donors were nominally healthy, but unrecorded immune exposures were probable. PCR primers comprised 60 Vbeta and 13 Jbeta primers. The method was immunoSEQ multiplex PCR; TCRdb's version includes in-frame clones alone and lacks a portion of them. The sample totals some 130,000 clones. Germline V gene sequence: CDR1 SGHRS, CDR2 YFSETQ. The CDR3 contains 15 residues. J was trimmed by 3 bases and V by 4 bases; bases with no gene match: 4. The sequence derives from a middle-aged woman in good health and CMV-seropositive. The sample comprised PBMCs. This rearrangement joins TRBV5-1 to TRBJ1-3; 10 nucleotides align to TRBD1. The CDR3 sequence is CASSNGQGVGNTIYF. CDR3 DNA: TGCGCCAGCAGCAATGGACAGGGGGTTGGAAACACCATATATTTT.